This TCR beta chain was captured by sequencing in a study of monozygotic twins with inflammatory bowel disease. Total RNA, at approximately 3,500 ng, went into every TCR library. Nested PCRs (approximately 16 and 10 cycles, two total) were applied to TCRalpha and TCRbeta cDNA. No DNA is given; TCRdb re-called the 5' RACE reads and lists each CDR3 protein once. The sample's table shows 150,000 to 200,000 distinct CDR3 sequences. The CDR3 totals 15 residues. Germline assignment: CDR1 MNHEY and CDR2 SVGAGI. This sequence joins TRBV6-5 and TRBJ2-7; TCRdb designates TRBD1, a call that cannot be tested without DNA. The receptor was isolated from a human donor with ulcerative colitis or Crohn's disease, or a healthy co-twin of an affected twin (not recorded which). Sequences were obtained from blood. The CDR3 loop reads CASSYAGHLSYEQYF.